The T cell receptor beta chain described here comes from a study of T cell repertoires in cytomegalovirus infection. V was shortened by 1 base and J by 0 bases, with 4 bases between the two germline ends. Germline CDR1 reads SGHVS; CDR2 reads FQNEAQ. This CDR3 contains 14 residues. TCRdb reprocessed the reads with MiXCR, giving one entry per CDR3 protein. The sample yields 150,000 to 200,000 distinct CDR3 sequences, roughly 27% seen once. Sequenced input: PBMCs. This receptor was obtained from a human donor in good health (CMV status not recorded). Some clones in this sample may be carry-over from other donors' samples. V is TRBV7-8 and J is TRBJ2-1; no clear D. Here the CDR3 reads CASSLVGSYNEQFF. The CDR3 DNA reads TGTGCCAGCAGCTTAGTGGGCTCCTACAATGAGCAGTTCTTC.